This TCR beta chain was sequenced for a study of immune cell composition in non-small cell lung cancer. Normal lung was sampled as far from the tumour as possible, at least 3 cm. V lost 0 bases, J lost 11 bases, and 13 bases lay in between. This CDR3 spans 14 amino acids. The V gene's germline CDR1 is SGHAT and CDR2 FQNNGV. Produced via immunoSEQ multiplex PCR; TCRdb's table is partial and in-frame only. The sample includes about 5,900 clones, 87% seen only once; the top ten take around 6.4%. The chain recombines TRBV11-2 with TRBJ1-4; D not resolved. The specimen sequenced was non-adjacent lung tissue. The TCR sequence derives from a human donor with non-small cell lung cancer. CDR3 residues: CASSLESQSGKLFF. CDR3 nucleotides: TGTGCCAGCAGCTTAGAATCTCAGTCGGGGAAACTGTTTTTT.